The 10 T cell receptor beta chains in this list originate from one sample, sequenced in a study of shared clonotypes between healthy human individuals. Repertoires were generated with immunoSEQ multiplex PCR, while TCRdb's copy carries only in-frame clones and drops some. The sample shows about 2.3 million clones, 93% of them seen only once. The specimen was naive CD4+ T cells from PBMCs. Subset reported: CD45RA+ positively selected. Receptors originate from a man between 18 and 29 years old in good health. Some clones in this sample may be carry-over from other donors' samples.

The CDR3 sequence is CASSATSGSANEQFF. The DNA of the CDR3 is TGTGCCAGCAGCGCGACTAGCGGGAGTGCCAATGAGCAGTTCTTC. V gene TRBV11-2 combines with J gene TRBJ2-1, with TRBD2 matching over 12 bases. The CDR3 runs 15 residues. The junction had 5 bases not matched to a gene; V was cut back by 5 bases and J by 6 bases. In germline, CDR1 is SGHAT, CDR2 FQNNGV.

The gene calls are TRBV4-1 and TRBJ2-7, with unresolved D. CDR3 length equals 13 residues. V lost 2 bases to trimming and J lost 3 bases, with 8 bases between them. Per the germline V gene, CDR1 is MGHRA and CDR2 is YSYEKL. The CDR3 DNA is TGCGCCAGCAGCCAAAACCGGATCTACGAGCAGTACTTC. Translating gives CASSQNRIYEQYF.

The chain carries TRBV5-1 and TRBJ2-7; unclear D gene. Germline lookup yields CDR1 SGHRS and CDR2 YFSETQ. V was pared by 2 bases and J by 0 bases, with 12 bases between. The CDR3 sequence is 15 residues long. This CDR3 is CASSLGDFNSYEQYF. The CDR3 coding sequence is TGCGCCAGCAGCTTAGGCGATTTCAACTCCTACGAGCAGTACTTC.

This rearrangement joins TRBV7-2 to TRBJ1-2; D is perhaps TRBD1 (6 bases). The CDR3 is 17 residues long. Trimming pared 4 bases from V and 4 bases from J, leaving 22 bases between. The V gene's germline CDR1 is SGHTA and CDR2 FQGNSA. Here the CDR3 DNA reads TGTGCCAGCAGCTCCGACTCCAACAGGGCGGAGATCTATGGCTACACCTTC. This translates into CASSSDSNRAEIYGYTF.

This clone was seen once. The chain employs TRBV7-3 and TRBJ1-1, with D maybe TRBD1 (5 bases). The ends were cut back, 6 bases at V and 6 bases at J, with 14 bases in the middle. The CDR3 extends over 13 amino acids. CDR1 is SGHTA and CDR2 is FQGTGA in the germline V gene. The CDR3 DNA reads as TGTGCCAGCAGTCCACGGGACTTCTCTGAAGCTTTCTTT. This encodes CASSPRDFSEAFF.

In its sample, this clone was seen once. The chain recombines TRBV9 with TRBJ1-2, with 10 bases that match TRBD1. The CDR3 runs 14 residues. Looked up from germline, CDR1 is SGDLS and CDR2 is YYNGEE. Trimming took 4 bases from V and 6 from J; bases not matched to a gene: 6. The CDR3 nucleotides read TGTGCCAGCAGCAGACGGGACAGGGGAGATGGCTACACCTTC. The encoded protein is CASSRRDRGDGYTF. The full variable domain, its missing parts supplied by reference TRBV9 and TRBJ1-2, is DSGVTQTPKHLITATGQRVTLRCSPRSGDLSVYWYQQSLDQGLQFLIQYYNGEERAKGNILERFSAQQFPDLHSELNLSSLELGDSALYFCASSRRDRGDGYTFGSGTRLTVV.

The rearrangement uses TRBV6-5 and TRBJ1-1, with 7 bases lining up with TRBD1. Trimming cost V 2 bases and J 4 bases; bases outside gene matches: 4. The CDR3 is made up of 14 amino acids. Germline values: CDR1 MNHEY, CDR2 SVGAGI. In DNA form, the CDR3 reads TGTGCCAGCAGTTACAGGGGGCGTAGCACTGAAGCTTTCTTT. Protein: CASSYRGRSTEAFF.

V is TRBV7-6 and J is TRBJ1-5; D gene unclear. Germline V gives CDR1 SGHVS, CDR2 FNYEAQ. Deletions cut 5 bases from V and 0 bases from J, with 5 bases between. The CDR3 totals 13 residues. The CDR3 spells CASSRYSNQPQHF. In DNA form, the CDR3 reads TGTGCCAGCAGCCGATATAGCAATCAGCCCCAGCATTTT.

The DNA for the CDR3 is TGCAGCGTTGAAACAGGGCTTACCACTGAAGCTTTCTTT. Translating it yields CSVETGLTTEAFF. The chain joins TRBV29-1 to TRBJ1-1; maybe TRBD1 (6 bases). CDR1 and CDR2 (germline): SQVTM, ANQGSEA. This CDR3 region has 13 residues. V shed 2 bases and J shed 4 bases, with 11 bases lying between them.

To note about this clone: The identical CDR3 is also encoded by other nucleotide sequences in the sample. The chain employs TRBV18 and TRBJ2-5, with D tentatively TRBD1 (6 bases). CDR1 and CDR2 (germline): KGHSH, LQKENI. V lost 2 bases, J lost 1 base, and 8 bases lay in between. The CDR3 consists of 14 residues. The CDR3 DNA sequence: TGTGCCAGCTCACCAGGGGGCAGCCAAGAGACCCAGTACTTC. Encoded protein: CASSPGGSQETQYF.